This T cell receptor (beta chain) was recorded in a study of neoadjuvant anti-PD-1 for oral cavity cancer. Measured with immunoSEQ multiplex PCR; TCRdb has only the in-frame clones, and not every one. The data show over 10,000 clones, with about 65% seen just once and 2% to 2.5% held by the top ten. On this clone itself: Its target is not known.

Study-wide points: Higher pretreatment Treg/Th17 ratios tracked higher pretreatment blood clonality.

The V gene lost 0 bases and the J gene lost 4 bases, with 5 bases spanning the gap. The CDR3 runs to 12 residues. Germline V gives CDR1 GTSNPN, CDR2 SVGIG (reference sequence). Stage II-IVA oral cavity squamous cell carcinoma was new and untreated by systemic or radiation therapy. Patients had HPV-negative, locally advanced oral cavity squamous cell carcinoma. No culture or expansion preceded analysis of these blood cells. The material sequenced was PBMCs, taken before nivolumab (anti-PD-1) treatment. The sequence was collected from a person aged 40-85 years with oral cavity squamous cell carcinoma. The chain links TRBV30 to TRBJ2-3; no clear D gene. The CDR3 nucleotides are TGTGCCTGGAGTGTACAAGCAGATACGCAGTATTTT. Its protein is CAWSVQADTQYF. Complete variable domain (other parts from reference TRBV30 and TRBJ2-3): SQTIHQWPATLVQPVGSPLSLECTVEGTSNPNLYWYRQAAGRGLQLLFYSVGIGQISSEVPQNLSASRPQDRQFILSSKKLLLSDSGFYLCAWSVQADTQYFGPGTRLTVL.